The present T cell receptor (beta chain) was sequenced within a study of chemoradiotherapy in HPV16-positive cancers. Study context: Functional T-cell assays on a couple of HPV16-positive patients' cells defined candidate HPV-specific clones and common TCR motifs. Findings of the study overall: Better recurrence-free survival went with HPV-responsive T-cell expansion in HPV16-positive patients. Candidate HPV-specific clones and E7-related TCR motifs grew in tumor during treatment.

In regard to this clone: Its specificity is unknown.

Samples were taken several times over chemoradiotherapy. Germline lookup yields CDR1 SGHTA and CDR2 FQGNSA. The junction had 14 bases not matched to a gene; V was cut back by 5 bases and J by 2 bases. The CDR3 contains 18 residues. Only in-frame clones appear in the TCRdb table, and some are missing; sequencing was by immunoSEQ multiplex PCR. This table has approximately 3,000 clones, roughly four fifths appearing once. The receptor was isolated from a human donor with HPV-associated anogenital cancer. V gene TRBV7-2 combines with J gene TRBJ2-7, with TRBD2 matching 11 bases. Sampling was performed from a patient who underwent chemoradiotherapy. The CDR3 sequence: CASSLYLAGGPQAYEQYF. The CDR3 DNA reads TGTGCCAGCAGCCTATATCTAGCGGGAGGACCCCAGGCCTACGAGCAGTACTTC.